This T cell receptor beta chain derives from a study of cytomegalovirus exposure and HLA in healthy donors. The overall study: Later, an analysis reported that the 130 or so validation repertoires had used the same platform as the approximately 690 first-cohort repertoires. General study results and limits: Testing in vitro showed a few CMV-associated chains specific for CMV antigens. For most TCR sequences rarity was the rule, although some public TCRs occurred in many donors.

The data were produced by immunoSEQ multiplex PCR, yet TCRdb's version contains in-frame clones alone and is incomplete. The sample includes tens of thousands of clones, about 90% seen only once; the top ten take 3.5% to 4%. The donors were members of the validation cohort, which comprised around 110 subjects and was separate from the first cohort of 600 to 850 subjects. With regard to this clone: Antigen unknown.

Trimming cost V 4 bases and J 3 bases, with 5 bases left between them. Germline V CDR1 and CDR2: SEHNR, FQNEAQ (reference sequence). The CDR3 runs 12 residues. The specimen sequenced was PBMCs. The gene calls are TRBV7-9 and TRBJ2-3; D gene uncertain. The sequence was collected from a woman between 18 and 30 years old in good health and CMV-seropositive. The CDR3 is CASSSLTDTQYF. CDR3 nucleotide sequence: TGTGCCAGCAGCTCTTTGACAGATACGCAGTATTTT. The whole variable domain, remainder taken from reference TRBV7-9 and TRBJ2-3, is DTGVSQNPRHKITKRGQNVTFRCDPISEHNRLYWYRQTLGQGPEFLTYFQNEAQLEKSRLLSDRFSAERPKGSFSTLEIQRTEQGDSAMYLCASSSLTDTQYFGPGTRLTVL.